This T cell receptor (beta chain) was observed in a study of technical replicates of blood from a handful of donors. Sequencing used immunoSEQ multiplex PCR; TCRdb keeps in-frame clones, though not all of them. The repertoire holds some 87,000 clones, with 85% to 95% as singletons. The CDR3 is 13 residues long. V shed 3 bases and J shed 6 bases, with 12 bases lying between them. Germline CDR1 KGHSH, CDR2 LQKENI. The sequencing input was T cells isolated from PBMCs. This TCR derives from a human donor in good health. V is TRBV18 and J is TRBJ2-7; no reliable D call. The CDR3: CASSPSQVGEQYF. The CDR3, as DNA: TGTGCCAGCTCACCTTCCCAGGTCGGCGAGCAGTACTTC.